Sequencing of this T cell receptor beta chain was carried out in a study of CD8+ T cells in alopecia areata. The CDR3 runs 13 residues. Germline CDR1 reads KGHSH; CDR2 reads LQKENI. Between the trimmed V and J ends, which lost 2 bases and 1 base, there was a span of 5 bases. As regards this clone: The same CDR3 can be traced to other DNA sequences in this sample.

Treatment defined: oral pan-JAK inhibitor, 5-10 mg twice daily. RNA extraction was followed by reverse transcription into cDNA, which acted as the sequencing template. The method was immunoSEQ multiplex PCR; TCRdb's version includes in-frame clones alone and lacks a portion of them. Of roughly 280,000 clones listed, 60% were seen once; the top ten hold 0.75% to 0.95%. The specimen was CD4+ T cells sorted from blood, collected between weeks 51 and 52, from a patient treated with tofacitinib. The gene calls are TRBV18 and TRBJ1-1; D unclear. This sequence was found in a human donor with alopecia areata. CDR3 nucleotides: TGTGCCAGCTCACCAGGAACGAACACTGAAGCTTTCTTT. It codes for CASSPGTNTEAFF.